The next 24 T cell receptor beta chains were all read from a single sample in a study of blood T cells in healthy people across ages. A second PCR, run for about 7 to 11 cycles, used a sample-barcoded 5' primer plus a J-beta primer mix. TCRdb reanalysed the 5' RACE reads using MiXCR and keeps one entry per CDR3 protein. The table lists around 800,000 distinct CDR3 sequences, 44% of them singletons. Sequencing used blood. These TCRs come from a man aged 60-69 years in good health.

This clonotype was counted between two and nine times. This chain joins TRBV7-9 and TRBJ1-4; TRBD1 matches 8 bases. The CDR3 spans 15 residues. The germline V gene encodes CDR1 SEHNR and CDR2 FQNEAQ (reference sequence). With 7 bases clipped from V and 5 bases from J, the junction kept 9 bases outside the gene matches. The CDR3 sequence: CASTLSTGANEKLFF. The CDR3 region has the DNA TGTGCCAGCACCCTATCGACAGGGGCGAATGAAAAACTGTTTTTT.

V and J are TRBV30 and TRBJ2-7; the D is unclear. V lost 3 bases to trimming and J lost 0 bases, with 9 bases between them. Looked up from germline, CDR1 is GTSNPN and CDR2 is SVGIG (reference sequence). There are 13 residues in the CDR3. Here the CDR3 reads CAWSLGSSYEQYF. DNA of the CDR3: TGTGCCTGGAGCTTAGGCAGCTCCTACGAGCAGTACTTC.

A few counts support this clonotype. The J gene is TRBJ1-1, the V gene TRBV6-1, with a possible D match to TRBD1 (5 bases). V lost 7 bases, J lost 5 bases, and 14 bases lay in between. Germline values: CDR1 MNHNS, CDR2 SASEGT. The CDR3 has 13 residues. In DNA, the CDR3 is TGTGCCAGCAAGCAGGGTGTTTGGACTGAAGCTTTCTTT. Amino acids: CASKQGVWTEAFF.

This clonotype has only a few counts. The gene calls are TRBV7-9 and TRBJ2-7; 8 nucleotides match TRBD1. The CDR3 is made up of 14 amino acids. The V gene end was trimmed by 4 bases and the J gene end by 7 bases; junction bases not matched to a gene: 9. CDR1 SEHNR and CDR2 FQNEAQ come from the germline V gene (reference sequence). CDR3 sequence: CASSSGTGSFEQYF. The DNA of the CDR3 is TGTGCCAGCAGCTCCGGGACAGGTTCCTTTGAGCAGTACTTC.

The V gene is TRBV9, the J gene TRBJ2-1; 12 nucleotides line up with TRBD2. Germline assignment: CDR1 SGDLS and CDR2 YYNGEE. With V trimmed by 2 bases and J by 1 base, 7 bases remained unmatched. The CDR3 is 18 amino acids. The CDR3 DNA is TGTGCCAGCAGCGTGGGGTTGCTAGCGGGGGGGTCCTACAATGAGCAGTTCTTC. Encoded protein: CASSVGLLAGGSYNEQFF. Drawing the rest from reference TRBV9 and TRBJ2-1, the complete variable domain is DSGVTQTPKHLITATGQRVTLRCSPRSGDLSVYWYQQSLDQGLQFLIQYYNGEERAKGNILERFSAQQFPDLHSELNLSSLELGDSALYFCASSVGLLAGGSYNEQFFGPGTRLTVL.

This clonotype was detected only a few times. An end of the junction differs from the germline gene, which may be a read error. J is TRBJ2-3 and V is TRBV11-2; the match to TRBD2 covers 13 bases. CDR3 length: 19 residues. Germline CDR1 reads SGHAT; CDR2 reads FQNNGV. The CDR3 loop is CATSTGLWTSGGPSDTQYF. The CDR3 bases are TGTGCCACCAGCACAGGGCTTTGGACTAGCGGGGGCCCGTCAGATACGCAGTATTTT.

At least ten counts were recorded for this clonotype. This sequence joins TRBV18 and TRBJ1-1, with 9 bases fitting TRBD1. The CDR3 is made up of 16 amino acids. With 4 bases clipped from V and 4 bases from J, the junction kept 10 bases outside the gene matches. Germline V lookup: CDR1 KGHSH, CDR2 LQKENI. CDR3 bases: TGTGCCAGCTCACGTACAGGGGGCCTTATGGGCACTGAAGCTTTCTTT. This translates into CASSRTGGLMGTEAFF. The full variable domain, its missing parts supplied by reference TRBV18 and TRBJ1-1, is NAGVMQNPRHLVRRRGQEARLRCSPMKGHSHVYWYRQLPEEGLKFMVYLQKENIIDESGMPKERFSAEFPKEGPSILRIQQVVRGDSAAYFCASSRTGGLMGTEAFFGQGTRLTVV.

This clonotype was seen more than once but under ten times. The V call is TRBV27, the J call TRBJ2-1; D gene unclear. Trimming stripped 5 bases from V and 7 bases from J, with 18 bases between. Germline assignment: CDR1 MNHEY and CDR2 SMNVEV (reference sequence). The CDR3 has 15 amino acids. CDR3 amino acids: CASSRKGNTANEQFF. DNA for the CDR3: TGTGCCAGCAGTCGAAAAGGGAATACGGCGAATGAGCAGTTCTTC.

In its sample, this clonotype was seen a few times. The V call is TRBV7-2, the J call TRBJ1-5; D remains ambiguous. V lost 2 bases and J 3 bases, leaving 5 bases between the germline ends. CDR1 is SGHTA, CDR2 FQGNSA, per germline. The CDR3 extends over 13 amino acids. CDR3 in DNA: TGTGCCAGCAGCTTACAGATCAATCAGCCCCAGCATTTT. Its translation: CASSLQINQPQHF.

This clonotype was detected many times. The rearrangement uses TRBV11-2 and TRBJ2-3; TRBD2 agrees at 8 bases. The CDR3 runs 14 residues. V lost 4 bases, J lost 4 bases, and 4 bases stayed unmatched. The V gene's germline CDR1 is SGHAT and CDR2 FQNNGV. The CDR3 here is CASSYGGAADTQYF. CDR3 nucleotides: TGTGCCAGCAGCTACGGGGGGGCGGCAGATACGCAGTATTTT.

This rearrangement joins TRBV7-2 to TRBJ2-6, with D perhaps matching TRBD1 (5 bases). CDR1 SGHTA and CDR2 FQGNSA come from the germline V gene. The germline V and J ends were trimmed by 2 bases and 3 bases, with 14 bases remaining between them. The length of the CDR3 is 17 residues. Written as DNA, the CDR3 is TGTGCCAGCAGCTTATCAACAGGTCAGATTGGGGCCAACGTCCTGACTTTC. Amino acid sequence: CASSLSTGQIGANVLTF.

V is TRBV28 and J is TRBJ2-1; no firm D call. The germline gives CDR1 MDHEN, CDR2 SYDVKM. Trimming removed 6 bases from V and 7 bases from J, with 10 bases in between. The length of the CDR3 is 12 residues. The CDR3 spells CASRGILNEQFF. In DNA, the CDR3 is TGTGCCAGCAGGGGGATTCTTAATGAGCAGTTCTTC.

The CDR3: CASSSFHPGTPLQHF. CDR3 DNA sequence: TGTGCCAGCAGCTCGTTCCACCCTGGGACACCACTACAGCATTTT. The chain has TRBV7-2 and TRBJ1-5, with TRBD1 as a possible D gene (6 bases). V was pared by 4 bases and J by 13 bases, with 23 bases between. Germline CDR1 SGHTA, CDR2 FQGNSA. CDR3 length: 15 amino acids.

Remarks on this clonotype: One end of the junction is discordant with germline, which a read error may explain. This chain joins TRBV7-9 and TRBJ2-5; tentatively, D is TRBD2 (5 bases). Germline V gene sequence: CDR1 SEHNR, CDR2 FQNEAQ (reference sequence). This CDR3 contains 13 residues. The CDR3: CASSSRGPYEQNF. The CDR3 coding sequence is TGTGCCAGCAGCTCCCGAGGGCCCTACGAGCAGAACTTC.

The chain is built from TRBV5-6 and TRBJ2-1; possibly TRBD2 for D (6 bases). Trimming took off 5 bases at V and 0 bases at J, with 12 bases between the two ends. The CDR3 runs 15 residues. Germline V gene data show CDR1 as SGHDT and CDR2 as YYEEEE. CDR3 sequence reads: CASSSLGGSYNEQFF. The CDR3 region has the DNA TGTGCCAGCAGTAGTCTGGGGGGCTCCTACAATGAGCAGTTCTTC.

The genes are TRBV2 and TRBJ1-6; D is ambiguous. The CDR3 has 13 residues. The V end lost 7 bases, the J end lost 5 bases, and 9 bases lay between the germline ends. Germline CDR1 reads SNHLY; CDR2 reads FYNNEI. DNA of the CDR3: TGTGCCAGCAAATGGGCAAATAATTCACCCCTCCACTTT. The encoded protein is CASKWANNSPLHF.

The sample holds a few counts of this clonotype. The chain employs TRBV14 and TRBJ2-1, with 8 bases matching TRBD1. Per germline, CDR1 SGHDN and CDR2 FVKESK. J gave up 9 bases and V 4 bases, and 5 bases lay outside the gene matches. The CDR3 is made up of 13 amino acids. The CDR3 nucleotides are TGTGCCAGCAGCCTGCCGGACAGGGCTGAGCAGTTCTTC. Translation gives CASSLPDRAEQFF.

This clonotype turned up a few times. This chain uses TRBV7-2 with TRBJ2-5; the D gene is possibly TRBD1 (6 bases). CDR3 size: 14 residues. Trimming cost V 1 base and J 4 bases, with 10 bases left between them. In germline, CDR1 is SGHTA, CDR2 FQGNSA. The DNA for the CDR3 is TGTGCCAGCAGCTTAGAGAACAGGGCAGAGACCCAGTACTTC. The encoded protein is CASSLENRAETQYF.

The chain has TRBV7-2 and TRBJ1-6, with no clear D. Deletions cut 1 base from V and 7 bases from J, with 11 bases between. This CDR3 is built from 15 residues. Germline V gene lookup returns CDR1 SGHTA and CDR2 FQGNSA. CDR3: CASSLGSAQNSPLHF. Written as DNA, the CDR3 is TGTGCCAGCAGCTTAGGGTCAGCTCAAAATTCACCCCTCCACTTT.

This clonotype was seen a handful of times. The gene calls are TRBV7-3 and TRBJ2-5; 12 nucleotides match TRBD2. The germline CDR1 and CDR2 sequences are SGHTA and FQGTGA. Germline trimming cut 2 bases from V and 3 bases from J; bases unmatched to any gene: 4. The CDR3 spans 16 residues. Here the CDR3 reads CASSLASGGAKETQYF. The CDR3 DNA is TGTGCCAGCAGCTTAGCTAGCGGGGGGGCTAAAGAGACCCAGTACTTC.

The rearrangement links TRBV20-1 to TRBJ2-5, with 8 bases matching TRBD1. Per germline, CDR1 DFQATT and CDR2 SNEGSKA (reference sequence). V lost 3 bases and J lost 8; bases outside the gene matches: 8. The CDR3 length is 13 residues. CDR3 protein: CSASYQGAGTQYF. CDR3 nucleotide sequence: TGCAGTGCTAGCTACCAGGGGGCCGGAACCCAGTACTTC.

This clonotype was seen a handful of times. V is TRBV7-6 and J is TRBJ2-2; D is unresolved. Between the trimmed V and J ends, which lost 3 bases and 3 bases, there was a span of 2 bases. CDR3 size: 12 residues. The germline gives CDR1 SGHVS, CDR2 FNYEAQ. CDR3 sequence reads: CASSFHTGELFF. The DNA of the CDR3 is TGTGCCAGCAGCTTCCACACCGGGGAGCTGTTTTTT.

This rearrangement joins TRBV9 to TRBJ2-1; D unresolved. Germline lookup yields CDR1 SGDLS and CDR2 YYNGEE. CDR3 length: 15 residues. V lost 0 bases, J lost 5 bases, and 12 bases lay in between. This chain's CDR3 is CASSVGGGNHNEQFF. CDR3 bases: TGTGCCAGCAGCGTAGGGGGTGGCAACCACAATGAGCAGTTCTTC.

This clonotype has more than one count but fewer than ten. The chain links TRBV25-1 to TRBJ1-4, with D unresolved. The CDR3 has 16 amino acids. V shed 3 bases and J shed 0 bases, with 11 bases lying between them. CDR1 is MGHDK and CDR2 is SYGVNS in the germline V gene. The CDR3 coding sequence is TGTGCCAGCAGTGACTACGTCGGTACAACTAATGAAAAACTGTTTTTT. Amino acid sequence: CASSDYVGTTNEKLFF.